A selection of T cell receptor beta chains follows, all from one sample in a study of blood T cell repertoires in COVID-19. Using immunoSEQ multiplex PCR, the repertoire was profiled, and TCRdb retains in-frame clones only, with some absent. Altogether around 72,000 clones are present, approximately 88% being singletons, with the ten largest covering 5% to 7%. The specimen sequenced was peripheral blood. The receptors come from a woman aged 70-85 years with acute or convalescent COVID-19. Each CDR3 is given with its conserved first and last residue. The order of the fields is D gene, J gene, V gene, CDR3 protein. D genes are given only for firm matches.

TRBD1,TRBJ1-5,TRBV2,CASNEQGTNQPQHF
NA,TRBJ2-1,TRBV11-2,CASAVETYYNEQFF
TRBD1,TRBJ1-2,TRBV24-1,CATSSGTVDGYTF
TRBD2,TRBJ2-7,TRBV28,CASSPTGTRGHEQYF
TRBD1,TRBJ1-5,TRBV28,CASSWSGTGYQPQHF
NA,TRBJ2-1,TRBV5-1,CASSPSGTYNEQFF
TRBD2,TRBJ2-5,TRBV30,CAGGQRGRAETQYF
TRBD2,TRBJ2-7,TRBV28,CASSREGQTYEQYF
NA,TRBJ1-2,TRBV7-9,CASSLGATNYGYTF
NA,TRBJ1-4,TRBV18,CASSPRAPSNEKLFF
TRBD2,TRBJ2-3,TRBV7-2,CASSLLIPRGGRDTQYF
NA,TRBJ2-1,TRBV24-1,CATEDGRLVSYNNEQFF
TRBD1,TRBJ1-2,TRBV3-1/TRBV3-2,CASSQPGQGAGYTF
TRBD1,TRBJ2-3,TRBV30,CAWDRGPDTQYF
TRBD2,TRBJ2-3,TRBV3-1/TRBV3-2,CASSQGLAGRTDTQYF
TRBD2,TRBJ2-7,TRBV9,CASSRLAGEQYF
TRBD2,TRBJ2-5,TRBV5-1,CASSHSGTSGVQETQYF
NA,TRBJ1-1,TRBV28,CASSFVENTEAFF
NA,TRBJ2-1,TRBV6-6,CASSLGTVEQFF
NA,TRBJ1-4,TRBV25-1,CASSDPILNEKLFF
NA,TRBJ2-7,TRBV6-5,CASSLRRQGYEQYF
NA,TRBJ1-1,TRBV28,CASGGVSTEAFF
TRBD1,TRBJ1-2,TRBV27,CASSTVDRVRGYTF
NA,TRBJ1-5,TRBV28,CASSGSGQGNQPQHF
NA,TRBJ1-6,TRBV6-4,CASSRQESSPLHF
TRBD2,TRBJ2-3,TRBV5-1,CASRPPSGGAGDTQYF
TRBD1,TRBJ1-4,TRBV2,CASLGQAVNEKLFF
TRBD1,TRBJ1-5,TRBV19,CASSTLGTASNQPQHF
NA,TRBJ1-1,TRBV7-2,CASSPPAGKSTEAFF
TRBD1,TRBJ1-2,TRBV11-2,CASSSRTGEQDGYTF
NA,TRBJ1-1,TRBV5-5,CASSPPRNTEAFF
TRBD1,TRBJ1-2,TRBV19,CASSSTGGSSYGYTF
NA,TRBJ1-2,TRBV9,CASSGVQGGYTF
TRBD2,TRBJ2-3,TRBV19,CATRAGGTDTQYF
NA,TRBJ1-6,TRBV6-5,CASSLDGSYNSPLHF
NA,TRBJ2-1,TRBV5-8,CASSLEGDSYNEQFF
NA,TRBJ1-2,TRBV28,CAVWGRVDYGYTF